This entry lists 26 T cell receptor beta chains sequenced from one sample in a study of blood T cell repertoires in COVID-19. Generated by immunoSEQ multiplex PCR, the TCRdb table keeps only in-frame clones and is missing some. The table includes under 200,000 clones, 75% to 95% detected once. Sequencing was carried out using peripheral blood. The receptors were gathered from a man aged 50 to 59 with acute or convalescent COVID-19.

This clone was counted only a few times. The chain couples TRBV3-1 (or the pseudogene TRBV3-2) to TRBJ2-1; tentatively, D is TRBD1 (6 bases). Trimming took off 2 bases at V and 4 bases at J, with 9 bases between the two ends. This CDR3 spans 14 amino acids. From germline, CDR1 is LGHDT and CDR2 YNNKEL (reference sequence). CDR3 DNA sequence: TGTGCCAGCAGCCAATCAGGGGATTACAATGAGCAGTTCTTC. It is translated as CASSQSGDYNEQFF.

The sample holds one count of this clone. The V gene is TRBV3-1 (or the pseudogene TRBV3-2), the J gene TRBJ1-6; D is uncertain. This CDR3 region has 13 residues. Germline CDR1 reads LGHDT; CDR2 reads YNNKEL (reference sequence). Deletions cut 0 bases from V and 10 bases from J, with 7 bases between. In nucleotides, the CDR3 is TGTGCCAGCAGCCAAGAGAGTTCATCACCCCTCCACTTT. This encodes CASSQESSSPLHF.

The rearrangement uses TRBV19 and TRBJ1-5; possibly TRBD1 for D (5 bases). This CDR3 is 15 amino acids long. The V end was cut by 4 bases, the J end by 3 bases, with 13 bases between. The V gene's germline CDR1 is LNHDA and CDR2 SQIVND (reference sequence). The CDR3 protein is CASSRRGSDNQPQHF. Written as DNA, the CDR3 is TGTGCCAGTAGTAGGAGGGGATCGGACAATCAGCCCCAGCATTTT.

The chain combines TRBV27 with TRBJ2-7; 10 bases fit TRBD2. Trimming at V came to 5 bases and at J to 3 bases, leaving 1 base not matched to a gene. CDR1 is MNHEY and CDR2 is SMNVEV in the germline V gene (reference sequence). The CDR3 consists of 13 residues. The CDR3 here is CASSASGGYEQYV. The CDR3 nucleotides read TGTGCCAGCAGTGCTAGCGGGGGCTACGAGCAGTACGTC.

The V call is TRBV9, the J call TRBJ2-1; 8 positions agree with TRBD2. Germline assignment: CDR1 SGDLS and CDR2 YYNGEE. The CDR3 loop spans 15 amino acids. The junction had 3 bases not matched to a gene; V was cut back by 0 bases and J by 4 bases. The CDR3 is CASSVEAGEYNEQFF. The CDR3 nucleotides are TGTGCCAGCAGCGTAGAAGCGGGGGAGTACAATGAGCAGTTCTTC.

The count of this clone is one. This sequence joins TRBV10-3 and TRBJ2-7, with 8 nucleotides matching TRBD1. V lost 5 bases and J lost 7; bases outside the gene matches: 10. The germline V gene has CDR1 ENHRY and CDR2 SYGVKD. CDR3 length: 14 residues. CDR3 nucleotides: TGTGCCATCAGTCTCCTTCCAGGGGGCGGAGAGCAGTACGTC. Encoded protein: CAISLLPGGGEQYV.

The chain couples TRBV5-5 to TRBJ1-2; tentative D call: TRBD1 (5 bases). This CDR3 is built from 14 residues. V was shortened by 0 bases and J by 3 bases, with 9 bases between the two germline ends. Germline V gene lookup returns CDR1 SGHKS and CDR2 YYEKEE (reference sequence). The CDR3 DNA reads as TGTGCCAGCAGCTTGGCCCAGGGCGACTATGGCTACACCTTC. Protein sequence: CASSLAQGDYGYTF.

This clone was found once. Here the CDR3 reads CASRGDRRSAEAFF. The CDR3 coding sequence is TGTGCCAGCAGAGGGGACAGGCGTTCGGCTGAAGCTTTCTTT. V is TRBV25-1 and J is TRBJ1-1; 8 positions match TRBD1. The CDR3 is 14 amino acids. V was pared by 6 bases and J by 6 bases, with 9 bases of the junction left unmatched. The germline CDR1 and CDR2 sequences are MGHDK and SYGVNS.

The chain recombines TRBV9 with TRBJ2-1; TRBD2 agrees at 7 bases. CDR3 size: 15 residues. Germline V gene sequence: CDR1 SGDLS, CDR2 YYNGEE. V was pared by 4 bases and J by 8 bases, with 12 bases of the junction left unmatched. CDR3 sequence (DNA): TGTGCCAGCAGCCTTGGACTAGGTCCCTTCGATGAGCAGTTCTTC. It codes for CASSLGLGPFDEQFF.

This clone was observed a few times. V usage is TRBV21-1 and J usage is TRBJ1-4. TRBV21-1 is designated a pseudogene. This CDR3 has 17 residues. The CDR3 protein is CASSKGAGGAKSEKLFF. The DNA of the CDR3 is TGTGCCAGCAGCAAAGGGGCGGGCGGAGCTAAGTCCGAAAAACTGTTTTTT.

The chain employs TRBV5-1 and TRBJ1-2; no firm D call. The germline V gene encodes CDR1 SGHRS and CDR2 YFSETQ. Trimming took off 3 bases at V and 0 bases at J, with 12 bases between the two ends. The CDR3 runs 15 residues. CDR3 coding DNA: TGCGCCAGCAGCTCCTTCGGAGGAGCTAACTATGGCTACACCTTC. It specifies CASSSFGGANYGYTF.

This clone has a single count. The chain has TRBV7-9 and TRBJ1-6; D is ambiguous. The CDR3 has 14 residues. Trimming removed 3 bases from V and 5 bases from J, with 8 bases in between. Looked up from germline, CDR1 is SEHNR and CDR2 is FQNEAQ (reference sequence). Written as DNA, the CDR3 is TGTGCCAGCAGCTTCTCCGAGGATAATTCACCCCTCCACTTT. As protein: CASSFSEDNSPLHF. The full variable domain, with the rest looked up from reference TRBV7-9 and TRBJ1-6, is DTGVSQNPRHKITKRGQNVTFRCDPISEHNRLYWYRQTLGQGPEFLTYFQNEAQLEKSRLLSDRFSAERPKGSFSTLEIQRTEQGDSAMYLCASSFSEDNSPLHFGNGTRLTVT.

This clone was counted once. The chain joins TRBV13 to TRBJ2-2, with TRBD2 identical over 14 bases. The CDR3 covers 16 residues. V lost 5 bases, J lost 5 bases, and 4 bases stayed unmatched. The V gene's germline CDR1 is PRHDT and CDR2 FYEKMQ (reference sequence). CDR3 nucleotides: TGTGCCAGCAGCGGGGGGACTAGCGGGAGAACCGGGGAGCTGTTTTTT. It specifies CASSGGTSGRTGELFF. The entire variable domain, with the rest obtained from reference TRBV13 and TRBJ2-2, is as follows: AAGVIQSPRHLIKEKRETATLKCYPIPRHDTVYWYQQGPGQDPQFLISFYEKMQSDKGSIPDRFSAQQFSDYHSELNMSSLELGDSALYFCASSGGTSGRTGELFFGEGSRLTVL.

The chain uses TRBV6-5 and TRBJ2-2; 7 nucleotides line up with TRBD2. There are 14 residues in the CDR3. V lost 7 bases and J lost 1; bases outside the gene matches: 3. Germline V gives CDR1 MNHEY, CDR2 SVGAGI. The CDR3, as DNA: TGTGCCAGCAAGCGGGGACTGAACACCGGGGAGCTGTTTTTT. Its translation is CASKRGLNTGELFF.

The chain combines TRBV4-2 with TRBJ2-5; a weak D match, TRBD1 (6 bases). In germline, CDR1 is LGHNA, CDR2 YNFKEQ. This CDR3 is built from 15 residues. Trimming took off 1 base at V and 5 bases at J, with 14 bases between the two ends. CDR3 nucleotide sequence: TGTGCCAGCAGCCAAGTTGGGGGCCAGGGTGAGACCCAGTACTTC. It translates to CASSQVGGQGETQYF.

V is TRBV19 and J is TRBJ2-1; TRBD2 matches 10 bases. V was pared by 0 bases and J by 4 bases, with 9 bases of the junction left unmatched. This CDR3 spans 18 amino acids. Germline-derived CDR1 and CDR2 are LNHDA and SQIVND (reference sequence). The CDR3: CASSIDPPTSGVYNEQFF. CDR3 bases: TGTGCCAGTAGTATAGACCCCCCTACTAGCGGGGTATACAATGAGCAGTTCTTC.

The rearrangement uses TRBV7-8 and TRBJ1-4, with no clear D. Germline-derived CDR1 and CDR2 are SGHVS and FQNEAQ. The ends were cut back, 2 bases at V and 8 bases at J, with 15 bases in the middle. This CDR3 contains 15 residues. CDR3 nucleotides: TGTGCCAGCAGCTTAACGGCACGGAGCGGAGAAAAACTGTTTTTT. Translated: CASSLTARSGEKLFF.

This clone was counted once. V and J are TRBV2 and TRBJ1-2, with 8 bases identical to TRBD1. Germline V gives CDR1 SNHLY, CDR2 FYNNEI. Germline trimming cut 2 bases from V and 4 bases from J; bases unmatched to any gene: 3. The CDR3 loop spans 14 amino acids. Written as DNA, the CDR3 is TGTGCCAGCAGTGAACCAGGGGGCAGCTATGGCTACACCTTC. It specifies CASSEPGGSYGYTF.

This clone has just one count. The chain combines TRBV6-1 with TRBJ2-7; D is ambiguous. V was shortened by 0 bases and J by 3 bases, with 6 bases between the two germline ends. Germline V lookup: CDR1 MNHNS, CDR2 SASEGT. There are 13 residues in the CDR3. The CDR3 is CASSEALFYEQYV. CDR3 nucleotide sequence: TGTGCCAGCAGTGAAGCCCTATTCTACGAGCAGTACGTC.

This clone was observed once. The CDR3 spells CASSLETGWSVEQFF. DNA of the CDR3: TGTGCCAGCAGCTTAGAGACAGGGTGGTCGGTTGAGCAGTTCTTC. The chain links TRBV7-9 to TRBJ2-1; TRBD1 matches 7 bases. CDR3 size: 15 residues. Germline V gives CDR1 SEHNR, CDR2 FQNEAQ (reference sequence). V shed 1 base, J shed 9 bases, and the junction held 9 bases outside the gene matches.

This clone was picked up one time. The V call is TRBV27, the J call TRBJ2-5; perhaps TRBD1 as D (5 bases). Trimming shortened V by 6 bases and J by 1 base, and 21 bases separated the two germline ends. The germline gives CDR1 MNHEY, CDR2 SMNVEV (reference sequence). The CDR3 extends over 17 amino acids. The CDR3 bases are TGTGCCAGCAGCTTAAAACCCTGGGGCCATCCCCAAGAGACCCAGTACTTC. It translates to CASSLKPWGHPQETQYF.

The chain uses TRBV27 and TRBJ1-4; D unclear. The CDR3 consists of 13 residues. The ends were cut back, 5 bases at V and 5 bases at J, with 9 bases in the middle. From germline, CDR1 is MNHEY and CDR2 SMNVEV (reference sequence). The chain's CDR3 is CASSQYGNEKLFF. As DNA, the CDR3 is TGTGCCAGCAGTCAATACGGGAATGAAAAACTGTTTTTT.

The genes are TRBV5-1 and TRBJ2-3, with TRBD1 as a possible D gene (6 bases). V lost 1 base, J lost 6 bases, and 18 bases lay in between. Germline V gene sequence: CDR1 SGHRS, CDR2 YFSETQ. The CDR3 has 16 amino acids. CDR3 residues: CASSLISLAGADTQYF. CDR3 in DNA: TGCGCCAGCAGCTTGATCTCTCTGGCAGGGGCCGATACGCAGTATTTT. Combining the CDR3 with reference TRBV5-1 and TRBJ2-3 gives the whole variable domain KAGVTQTPRYLIKTRGQQVTLSCSPISGHRSVSWYQQTPGQGLQFLFEYFSETQRNKGNFPGRFSGRQFSNSRSEMNVSTLELGDSALYLCASSLISLAGADTQYFGPGTRLTVL.

This clone has just one count. The chain employs TRBV7-3 and TRBJ2-1; TRBD2 might be the D (5 bases). V lost 5 bases, J lost 2 bases, and 7 bases lay in between. This CDR3 region has 13 residues. CDR1 is SGHTA and CDR2 is FQGTGA in the germline V gene. The CDR3, as DNA: TGTGCCAGCAGCGAGGGCACCTACAATGAGCAGTTCTTC. Its translation is CASSEGTYNEQFF.

The chain links TRBV11-2 to TRBJ2-7, with 8 bases that match TRBD1. The CDR3 is 15 amino acids. Looked up from germline, CDR1 is SGHAT and CDR2 is FQNNGV. V lost 5 bases to trimming and J lost 4 bases; unmatched junction nucleotides: 10. CDR3 nucleotide sequence: TGTGCCAGCAGCCCCAGGGGGCAACTTCCTTACGAGCAGTACTTC. Its protein is CASSPRGQLPYEQYF.

The V call is TRBV7-8, the J call TRBJ1-4; 9 nucleotides line up with TRBD1. Germline CDR1 SGHVS, CDR2 FQNEAQ. CDR3 length equals 14 residues. Trimming removed 5 bases from V and 7 bases from J; junction bases left unmatched: 5. CDR3 DNA sequence: TGTGCCAGCAGCCTGGGACAGGGAAGTGAAAAACTGTTTTTT. Its translation: CASSLGQGSEKLFF.